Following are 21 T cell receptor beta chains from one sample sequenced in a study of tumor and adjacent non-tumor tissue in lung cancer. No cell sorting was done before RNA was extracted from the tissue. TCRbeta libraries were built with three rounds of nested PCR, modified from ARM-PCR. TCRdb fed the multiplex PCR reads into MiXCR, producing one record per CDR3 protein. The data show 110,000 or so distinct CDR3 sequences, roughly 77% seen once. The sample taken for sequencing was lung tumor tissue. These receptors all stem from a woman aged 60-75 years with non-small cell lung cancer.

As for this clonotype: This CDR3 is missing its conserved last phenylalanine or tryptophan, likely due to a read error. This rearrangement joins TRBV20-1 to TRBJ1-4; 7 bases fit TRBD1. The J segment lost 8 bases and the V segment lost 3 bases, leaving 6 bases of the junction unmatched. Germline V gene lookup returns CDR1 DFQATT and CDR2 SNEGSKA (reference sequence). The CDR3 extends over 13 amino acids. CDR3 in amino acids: CSARGDRDEKLFS. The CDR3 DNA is TGCAGTGCTAGGGGGGACAGAGACGAAAAACTGTTTTCT.

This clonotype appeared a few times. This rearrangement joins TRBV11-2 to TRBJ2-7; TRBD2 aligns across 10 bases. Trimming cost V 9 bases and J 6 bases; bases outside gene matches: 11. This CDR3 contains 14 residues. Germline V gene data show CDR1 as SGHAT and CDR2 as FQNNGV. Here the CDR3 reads CARSNSGGTVEQYF. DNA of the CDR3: TGTGCCAGGAGCAATAGCGGGGGGACCGTCGAGCAGTACTTC.

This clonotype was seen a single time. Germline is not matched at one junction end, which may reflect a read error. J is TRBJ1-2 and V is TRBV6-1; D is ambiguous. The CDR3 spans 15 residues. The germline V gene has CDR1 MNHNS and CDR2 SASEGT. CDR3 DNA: TGTACCAGCAGTGGAACACGGTTTTTCAACTATGGCTACACCTTC. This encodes CTSSGTRFFNYGYTF.

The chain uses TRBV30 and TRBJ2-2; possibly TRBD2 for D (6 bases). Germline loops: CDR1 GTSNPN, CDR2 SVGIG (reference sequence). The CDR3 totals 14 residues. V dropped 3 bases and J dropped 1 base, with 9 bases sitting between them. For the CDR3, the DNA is TGTGCCTGGAGCAATAGCGGGAACACCGGGGAGCTGTTTTTT. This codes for CAWSNSGNTGELFF. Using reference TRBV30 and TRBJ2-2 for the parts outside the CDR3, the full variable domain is SQTIHQWPATLVQPVGSPLSLECTVEGTSNPNLYWYRQAAGRGLQLLFYSVGIGQISSEVPQNLSASRPQDRQFILSSKKLLLSDSGFYLCAWSNSGNTGELFFGEGSRLTVL.

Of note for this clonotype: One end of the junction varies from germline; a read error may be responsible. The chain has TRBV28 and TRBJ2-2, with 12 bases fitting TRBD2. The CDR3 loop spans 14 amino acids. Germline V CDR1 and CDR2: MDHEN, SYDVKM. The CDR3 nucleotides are TGTGTCTCTCTAGCGGGAGGGGACACTGGGGAGCTGTTTTTT. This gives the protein CVSLAGGDTGELFF. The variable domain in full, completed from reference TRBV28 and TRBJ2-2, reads DVKVTQSSRYLVKRTGEKVFLECVQDMDHENMFWYRQDPGLGLRLIYFSYDVKMKEKGDIPEGYSVSREKKERFSLILESASTNQTSMYLCVSLAGGDTGELFFGEGSRLTVL.

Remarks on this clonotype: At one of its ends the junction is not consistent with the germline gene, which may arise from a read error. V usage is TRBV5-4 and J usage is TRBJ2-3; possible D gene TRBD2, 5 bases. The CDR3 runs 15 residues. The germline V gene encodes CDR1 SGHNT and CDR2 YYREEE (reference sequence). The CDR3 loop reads CVSSPSGVGTDTQYF. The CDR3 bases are TGTGTCAGCAGCCCCTCCGGGGTGGGCACAGATACGCAGTATTTT.

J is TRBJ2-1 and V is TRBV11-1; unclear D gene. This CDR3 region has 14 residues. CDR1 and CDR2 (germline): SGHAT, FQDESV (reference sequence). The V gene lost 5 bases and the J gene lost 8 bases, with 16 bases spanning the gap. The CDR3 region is CASSRASGFYEQFF. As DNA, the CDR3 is TGTGCCAGCAGCCGGGCCAGTGGATTCTATGAGCAGTTCTTC.

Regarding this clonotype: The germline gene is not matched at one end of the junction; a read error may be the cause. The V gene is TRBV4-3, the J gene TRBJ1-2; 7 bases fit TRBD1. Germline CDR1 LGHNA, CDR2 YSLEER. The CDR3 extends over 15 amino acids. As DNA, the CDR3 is TGCGCCAGCAGTCAAGAGTCCAGGGGGGACTATAGCTACACCTTC. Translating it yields CASSQESRGDYSYTF.

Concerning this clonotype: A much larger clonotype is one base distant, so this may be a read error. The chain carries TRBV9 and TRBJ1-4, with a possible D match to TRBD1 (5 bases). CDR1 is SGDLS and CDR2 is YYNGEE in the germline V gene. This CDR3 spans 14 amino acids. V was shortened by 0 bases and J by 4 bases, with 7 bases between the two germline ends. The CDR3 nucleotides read TGTGCCAGCAGCGTAGGGACAATTAATGAAAAACTGTTTTTT. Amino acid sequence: CASSVGTINEKLFF.

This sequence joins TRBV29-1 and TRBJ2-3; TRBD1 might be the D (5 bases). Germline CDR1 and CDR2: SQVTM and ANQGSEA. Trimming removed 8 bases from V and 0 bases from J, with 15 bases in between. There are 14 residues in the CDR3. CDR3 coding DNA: TGCAGCTCAACTCAGGACATTAGCACAGATACGCAGTATTTT. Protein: CSSTQDISTDTQYF.

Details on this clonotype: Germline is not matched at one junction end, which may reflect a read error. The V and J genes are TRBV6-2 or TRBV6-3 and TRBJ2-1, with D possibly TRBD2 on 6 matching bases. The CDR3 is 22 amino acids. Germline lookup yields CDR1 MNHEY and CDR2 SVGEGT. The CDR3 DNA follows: TGTGCCAGCAGTCACTCGACCTCCGGCCTAGCGACAGTTTCCCGCGGCTACAATGAGCAGTTCTTC. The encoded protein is CASSHSTSGLATVSRGYNEQFF.

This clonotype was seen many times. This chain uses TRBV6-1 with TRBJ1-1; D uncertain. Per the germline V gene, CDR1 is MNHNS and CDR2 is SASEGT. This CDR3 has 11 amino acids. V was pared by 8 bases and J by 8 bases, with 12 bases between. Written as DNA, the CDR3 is TGTGCCAGCCCGGGCCGCTTCGAAGCTTTCTTT. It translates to CASPGRFEAFF.

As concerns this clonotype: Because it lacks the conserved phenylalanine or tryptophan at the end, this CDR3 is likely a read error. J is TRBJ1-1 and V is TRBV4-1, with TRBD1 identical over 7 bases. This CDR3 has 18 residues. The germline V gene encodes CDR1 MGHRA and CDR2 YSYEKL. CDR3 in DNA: TGTGCCAGCAGCCAAGTTCAGGGGGGAATTGGTGTGAACACTGAAGCTTTCATT. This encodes CASSQVQGGIGVNTEAFI.

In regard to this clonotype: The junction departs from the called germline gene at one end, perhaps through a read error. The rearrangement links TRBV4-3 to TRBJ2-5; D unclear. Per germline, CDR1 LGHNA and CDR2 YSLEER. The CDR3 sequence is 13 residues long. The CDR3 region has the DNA TGCGCCGGCAGCCAAGATATTCGAAAGACCCAGTACTTC. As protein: CAGSQDIRKTQYF.

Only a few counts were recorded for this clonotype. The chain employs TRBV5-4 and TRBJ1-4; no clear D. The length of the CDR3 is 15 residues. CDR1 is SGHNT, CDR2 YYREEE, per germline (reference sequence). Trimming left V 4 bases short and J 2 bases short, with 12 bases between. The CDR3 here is CASSRWEGTNEKLFF. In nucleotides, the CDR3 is TGTGCCAGCAGCCGGTGGGAGGGTACTAATGAAAAACTGTTTTTT.

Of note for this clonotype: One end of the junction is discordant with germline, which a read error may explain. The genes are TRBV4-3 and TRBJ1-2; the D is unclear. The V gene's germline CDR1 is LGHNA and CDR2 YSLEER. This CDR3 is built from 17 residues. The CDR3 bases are TGCGCCAGCAGCCAAGGGTGGGGAATATCTGACAACTATGGCTACTCCTTC. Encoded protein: CASSQGWGISDNYGYSF.

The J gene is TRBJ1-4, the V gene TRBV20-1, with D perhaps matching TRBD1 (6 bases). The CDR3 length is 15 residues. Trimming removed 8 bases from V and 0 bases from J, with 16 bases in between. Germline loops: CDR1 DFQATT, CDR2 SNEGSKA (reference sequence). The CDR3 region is CSISDRLATNEKLFF. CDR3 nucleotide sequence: TGCAGTATTTCGGACAGACTAGCAACTAATGAAAAACTGTTTTTT.

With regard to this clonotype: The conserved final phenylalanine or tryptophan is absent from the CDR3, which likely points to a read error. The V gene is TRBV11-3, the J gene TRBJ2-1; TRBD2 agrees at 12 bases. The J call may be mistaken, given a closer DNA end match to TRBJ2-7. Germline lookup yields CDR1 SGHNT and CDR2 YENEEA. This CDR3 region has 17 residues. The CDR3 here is CASNLELTSGSHNEQYL. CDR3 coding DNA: TGTGCCAGCAACTTAGAATTGACTAGCGGGAGCCACAATGAGCAGTACTTA.

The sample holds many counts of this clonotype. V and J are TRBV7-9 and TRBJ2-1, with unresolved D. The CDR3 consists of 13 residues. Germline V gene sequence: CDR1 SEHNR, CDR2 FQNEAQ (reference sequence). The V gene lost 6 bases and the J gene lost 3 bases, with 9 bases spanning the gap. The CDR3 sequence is CASSQSVYNEQFF. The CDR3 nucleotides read TGTGCCAGCAGTCAGTCGGTCTACAATGAGCAGTTCTTC.

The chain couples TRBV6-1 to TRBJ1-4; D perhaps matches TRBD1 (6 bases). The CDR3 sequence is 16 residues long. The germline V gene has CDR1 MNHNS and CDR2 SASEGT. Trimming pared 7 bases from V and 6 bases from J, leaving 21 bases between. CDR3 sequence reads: CASTVAGEQPDEKLFF. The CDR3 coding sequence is TGTGCCAGCACGGTGGCAGGGGAACAGCCTGATGAAAAACTGTTTTTT.

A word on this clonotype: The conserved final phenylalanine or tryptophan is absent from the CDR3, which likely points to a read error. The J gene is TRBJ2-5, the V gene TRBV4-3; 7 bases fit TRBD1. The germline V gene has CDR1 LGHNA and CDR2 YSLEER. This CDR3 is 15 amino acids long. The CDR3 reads CAGSQESPGQETQYL. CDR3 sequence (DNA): TGCGCCGGCAGCCAAGAGTCCCCGGGACAGGAGACCCAGTACTTA.